This TCR beta chain was retrieved from a study of T cells after yellow fever vaccination. TCRdb called the 5' RACE reads again in MiXCR, with one record for every CDR3 protein. The sample includes 50,000 to 75,000 distinct CDR3 sequences, more than 5.5% of them seen just once. V lost 7 bases, J lost 0 bases, and 5 bases stayed unmatched. The CDR3 contains 16 residues. From germline, CDR1 is SGHNT and CDR2 YENEEA. The TCR sequence derives from a man between 18 and 29 years old who received the YFV17D yellow fever vaccine. The starting material was CD8+ T cells sorted from PBMCs, obtained on the day of the first yellow fever vaccination. The chain recombines TRBV11-3 with TRBJ2-7; TRBD2 aligns across 14 bases. CDR3 sequence: CASTRTSGGCSYEQYV. The CDR3 nucleotides are TGTGCCAGCACACGGACTAGCGGGGGGTGCTCCTACGAGCAGTACGTC.